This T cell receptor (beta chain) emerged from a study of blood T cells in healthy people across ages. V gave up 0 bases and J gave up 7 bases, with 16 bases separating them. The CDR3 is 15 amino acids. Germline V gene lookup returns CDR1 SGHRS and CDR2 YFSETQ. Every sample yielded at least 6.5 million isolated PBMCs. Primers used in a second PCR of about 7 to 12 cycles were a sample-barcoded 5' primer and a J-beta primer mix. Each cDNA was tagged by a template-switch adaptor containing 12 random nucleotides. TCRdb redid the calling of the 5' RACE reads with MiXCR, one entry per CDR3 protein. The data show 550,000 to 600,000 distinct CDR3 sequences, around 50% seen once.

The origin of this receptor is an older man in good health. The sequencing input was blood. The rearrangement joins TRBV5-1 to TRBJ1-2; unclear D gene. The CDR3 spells CASSLAYYSVGGYTF. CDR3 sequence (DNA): TGCGCCAGCAGCTTGGCCTATTACAGCGTCGGTGGCTACACCTTC.